This T cell receptor (beta chain) was retrieved from a study of blood T cell repertoires in COVID-19. Looked up from germline, CDR1 is MNHNY and CDR2 is SVGAGI (reference sequence). This CDR3 has 16 amino acids. The V segment lost 6 bases and the J segment 0 bases; nucleotides outside the gene matches: 4. Sequencing used immunoSEQ multiplex PCR; TCRdb keeps in-frame clones, though not all of them. Of roughly 150,000 clones listed, 85% are singletons. A single count supports this clone. This sequence joins TRBV6-6 and TRBJ2-1; TRBD1 aligns across 11 bases. This receptor was obtained from a man between 45 and 60 years old with acute or convalescent COVID-19. Sequenced sample: peripheral blood. The CDR3: CASRRTGGSSYNEQFF. The CDR3 DNA sequence: TGTGCCAGCAGGCGGACAGGGGGCAGCTCCTACAATGAGCAGTTCTTC.